A single sample gave rise to the 10 T cell receptor beta chains below, sequenced in a study of graft-versus-host responses after intestinal transplantation. Antigen specificity for these receptors is unknown. Only in-frame clones appear in the TCRdb table, and some are missing; sequencing was by immunoSEQ multiplex PCR. The sample carries around 49,000 clones, roughly 90% recorded once. Sequencing used unstimulated CD4+ T cells sorted from spleen or lymph node cells, obtained before transplant. The receptors originated from a human donor who was the organ donor for an intestinal transplant.

This chain joins TRBV4-3 and TRBJ1-2; the D is unclear. V lost 1 base and J 2 bases, leaving 8 bases between the germline ends. There are 14 residues in the CDR3. The germline gives CDR1 LGHNA, CDR2 YSLEER. The CDR3 sequence is CASSQATQNYGYTF. In nucleotides, the CDR3 is TGCGCCAGCAGCCAAGCGACACAAAACTATGGCTACACCTTC.

The count of this clone is one. The chain is built from TRBV7-9 and TRBJ2-1; 7 nucleotides match TRBD2. The CDR3 is 16 amino acids. The germline gives CDR1 SEHNR, CDR2 FQNEAQ (reference sequence). Trimming at V came to 3 bases and at J to 7 bases, leaving 12 bases not matched to a gene. In DNA, the CDR3 is TGTGCCAGCAGCTTGTTCAGCGGGAATCACAAGAATGAGCAGTTCTTC. Residues: CASSLFSGNHKNEQFF.

The rearrangement links TRBV11-2 to TRBJ2-2, with D unresolved. Trimming stripped 2 bases from V and 5 bases from J, with 12 bases between. CDR3 length: 15 residues. Germline CDR1 is SGHAT and CDR2 is FQNNGV. The CDR3 region is CASSLYGSATGELFF. CDR3 nucleotides: TGTGCCAGCAGCTTATACGGGTCCGCAACCGGGGAGCTGTTTTTT.

This chain uses TRBV15 with TRBJ2-7; D is ambiguous. With 6 bases removed from V and 5 bases from J, the gap between germline ends came to 17 bases. Germline CDR1 LNHNV, CDR2 YYDKDF (reference sequence). The CDR3 has 14 amino acids. CDR3 bases: TGTGCCACCAGTGCTGGGCTATCGGCCCACGAGCAGTACTTC. Translation gives CATSAGLSAHEQYF.

This chain links TRBV5-6 with TRBJ1-1; D not certain. Trimming cost V 1 base and J 0 bases, with 10 bases left between them. The CDR3 spans 15 residues. Germline assignment: CDR1 SGHDT and CDR2 YYEEEE. The CDR3 DNA follows: TGTGCCAGCAGCTTGTTAACAGCAATGAACACTGAAGCTTTCTTT. Its translation: CASSLLTAMNTEAFF.

In its sample, this clone was seen once. Here the CDR3 reads CASSPGTGRYNEQFF. The CDR3, as DNA: TGTGCCAGCAGCCCCGGGACAGGAAGATACAATGAGCAGTTCTTC. The chain links TRBV28 to TRBJ2-1; TRBD1 matches at 8 bases. The CDR3 has 15 residues. CDR1 is MDHEN, CDR2 SYDVKM, per germline. Unmatched junction bases numbered 8, after V lost 6 bases and J lost 4 bases.

The chain has TRBV7-9 and TRBJ1-1, with TRBD1 as a possible D gene (6 bases). The CDR3 is made up of 14 amino acids. CDR1 and CDR2 from the germline V gene are SEHNR and FQNEAQ (reference sequence). V lost 5 bases and J 4 bases, leaving 14 bases between the germline ends. The CDR3 coding sequence is TGTGCCAGCAGCCGGCGGACAGACGGCACTGAAGCTTTCTTT. It is translated as CASSRRTDGTEAFF.

The rearrangement joins TRBV28 to TRBJ1-1; D is uncertain. The germline V gene encodes CDR1 MDHEN and CDR2 SYDVKM. Trimming took 7 bases from V and 1 from J, leaving 13 bases between them. The length of the CDR3 is 14 residues. The CDR3 DNA is TGTGCCAGCATCGATTCTAGTAGGAACACTGAAGCTTTCTTT. Protein: CASIDSSRNTEAFF.

In this sample, this clone turned up once. The V gene is TRBV4-1, the J gene TRBJ1-4, with 9 bases lining up with TRBD1. Trimming took 0 bases from V and 10 from J; bases not matched to a gene: 3. The length of the CDR3 is 14 residues. CDR1 and CDR2 from the germline V gene are MGHRA and YSYEKL. The CDR3 here is CASSQEQGARKLFF. CDR3 coding DNA: TGCGCCAGCAGCCAAGAACAGGGGGCGAGAAAACTGTTTTTT.

The CDR3 loop reads CASTRTVLINYGYTF. CDR3 coding DNA: TGTGCCAGCACTCGGACAGTTCTAATTAACTATGGCTACACCTTC. This chain connects TRBV28 to TRBJ1-2, with D possibly matching TRBD1 (6 bases). V lost 7 bases to trimming and J lost 1 base, with 16 bases between them. Looked up from germline, CDR1 is MDHEN and CDR2 is SYDVKM. CDR3 length equals 15 residues.